Listed below are T cell receptor beta chains from one sample, sequenced in a study of PD-L1 blockade in urothelial cancer. Clones were sequenced by immunoSEQ multiplex PCR, and TCRdb holds only the in-frame ones, with some missing. The table shows 55,000 to 80,000 clones, with roughly 86% occurring only once. Specimen: PBMCs, collected around atezolizumab (anti-PD-L1) treatment. All receptors derive from a man aged 55 to 70 with urothelial cancer. Both conserved end residues are part of each CDR3. Expanded clones get a size class; other rows say once, few or many, or leave the size out.

15 | . | TRBV6-5 | CASSDGTGGGYEQYF
14 | . | TRBV2 | CASSVEGQGYEQYF
14 | . | TRBV4-3 | CASSLTGDGNTIYF
13 | . | TRBV5-4 | CASSGQGSNVLTF
16 | . | TRBV7-9 | CASLIGTSGVQETQYF
16 | . | TRBV4-3 | CASSQDRGNGANVLTF
14 | once | TRBV7-8 | CASRPGQGAREQYF
16 | few | TRBV7-2 | CASSLALTGNTGELFF
17 | . | TRBV7-2 | CASSSSSGTSRSETQYF
13 | . | TRBV29-1 | CSVVSPNTGELFF
16 | . | TRBV27 | CASIKVLAGGQHEQYF
14 | . | TRBV6-5 | CASRNSGTGGKLFF
15 | . | TRBV6-4 | CASSDSSGGFNEQFF
14 | . | TRBV11-2 | CASRTTGAGNTIYF
14 | . | TRBV4-2 | CASSFGRMNYEQYF
17 | . | TRBV4-1 | CASSQTGLAGPTDTQYF
13 | once | TRBV2 | CASSVGHFYGYTF
13 | . | TRBV19 | CASSMRMNTEAFF
13 | . | TRBV2 | CASSGQGYGVLYF
16 | . | TRBV7-2 | CASSLPGGFSTEKLFF
15 | . | TRBV6-1 | CASSENFGGFNEQFF
12 | . | TRBV19 | CASSPRGFGYTF
14 | . | TRBV11-2 | CASSQGTRNYGYTF
15 | few | TRBV9 | CASSVGRQLNSPLHF
16 | . | TRBV4-1 | CASSQETGGLNEKLFF
15 | . | TRBV28 | CASRPLTGLPEKLFF
15 | . | TRBV9 | CASSPRSGLNYEQYF
19 | . | TRBV5-1 | CASSSTLRDRGLSDYGYTF
14 | . | TRBV7-7 | CASSPNQNTGELFF
15 | once | TRBV5-5 | CASSSGTVGRFEAFF
14 | . | TRBV5-1 | CASSLPEETEKLFF
13 | . | TRBV7-9 | CASSLVRGQPQHF
12 | . | TRBV2 | CASSVLTGRLFF
13 | . | TRBV7-9 | CASSRTGVETQYF
15 | . | TRBV10-3 | CAISDQAGGRETQYF
14 | . | TRBV27 | CATRVRGEGQPQHF
12 | . | TRBV6-1 | CASIQGDTEAFF
18 | . | TRBV5-1 | CASSLTPLAPVIGETQYF
14 | few | TRBV6-6 | CASSYEFGVYGYTF
15 | once | TRBV12-5 | CASGFGGAYNQPQHF
15 | . | TRBV28 | CASSFQGTLHNEQFF
15 | . | TRBV30 | CAWRKPGQGESGYTF
14 | once | TRBV7-2 | CASSLEQDNEKLFF
15 | . | TRBV4-1 | CASSLQGTTNEKLFF
16 | few | TRBV9 | CASSGERQGNTGELFF